The text below deals with one T cell receptor (beta chain). These data come from a study of T cell responses to AZD1222 COVID-19 vaccine. Study information: Both about-4-week and about-12-week second-dose recipients were combined.

The data were produced by immunoSEQ multiplex PCR, yet TCRdb's version contains in-frame clones alone and is incomplete. The sample yields 250,000 or so clones, over 90% seen once. Source: peripheral blood, taken on day 0 of AZD1222 vaccination. The receptor was isolated from an adult in good health.

The CDR3, as DNA: TGTGCCAGCAGCTTAATCCCGAGGCACCCGAAGGCCTACGAGCAGTACTTC. It translates to CASSLIPRHPKAYEQYF. The gene calls are TRBV7-3 and TRBJ2-7; D gene uncertain. The CDR3 extends over 17 amino acids. V was shortened by 1 base and J by 2 bases, with 18 bases between the two germline ends. Germline CDR1 and CDR2: SGHTA and FQGTGA.